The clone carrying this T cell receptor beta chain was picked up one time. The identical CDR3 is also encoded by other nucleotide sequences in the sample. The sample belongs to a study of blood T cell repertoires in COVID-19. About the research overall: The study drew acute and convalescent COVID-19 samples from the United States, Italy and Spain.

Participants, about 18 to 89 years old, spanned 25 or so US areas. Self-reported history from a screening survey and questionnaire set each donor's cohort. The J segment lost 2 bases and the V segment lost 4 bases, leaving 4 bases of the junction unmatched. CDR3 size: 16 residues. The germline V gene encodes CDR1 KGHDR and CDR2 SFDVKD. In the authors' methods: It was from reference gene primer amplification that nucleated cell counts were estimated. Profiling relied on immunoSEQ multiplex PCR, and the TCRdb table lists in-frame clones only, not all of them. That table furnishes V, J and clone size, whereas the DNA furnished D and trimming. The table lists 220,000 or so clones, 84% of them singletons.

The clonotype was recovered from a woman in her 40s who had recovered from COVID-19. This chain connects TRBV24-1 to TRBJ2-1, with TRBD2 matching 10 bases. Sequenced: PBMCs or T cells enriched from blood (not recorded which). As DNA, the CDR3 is TGTGCCACCAGTGACCCCGGGACTAGCGCCTACAATGAGCAGTTCTTC. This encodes CATSDPGTSAYNEQFF.